The rows below give T cell receptor beta chains drawn from one sample of a study of blood T cell repertoires in COVID-19. Assay used: immunoSEQ multiplex PCR; TCRdb lists only in-frame clones, some missing. The sample includes about 150,000 clones, roughly 89% of them seen just once. The specimen sequenced was peripheral blood. These receptors came from a man younger than 40 with COVID-19, enrolled during active disease. CDR3s include the opening cysteine and the closing phenylalanine or tryptophan.

v_gene	j_gene	CDR3aa
TRBV29-1	TRBJ1-2	CSASNTGEGYTF
TRBV20-1	TRBJ2-3	CSASKGLGRTDTQYF
TRBV19	TRBJ2-1	CASSILDSGINNEQFF
TRBV13	TRBJ2-3	CASSSREPSTDTQYF
TRBV6-6	TRBJ2-1	CAGRESSYNEQFF
TRBV5-1	TRBJ2-1	CASSFDRDREYNEQFF
TRBV28	TRBJ1-2	CASNPPGLGGGGYTF
TRBV27	TRBJ2-3	CASSLGGTSTDTQYF
TRBV5-6	TRBJ1-5	CASSFTPRGNQPQHF
TRBV6-1	TRBJ1-6	CASSEVRAYQHSPLHF
TRBV27	TRBJ2-6	CASSLSFGGLRLGILAGANVLTF
TRBV7-9	TRBJ1-3	CASGRGSSSGNTIYF
TRBV30	TRBJ2-5	CAWRAGGRVETQYF
TRBV14	TRBJ2-5	CASSQEGDSGRQETQYF
TRBV7-2	TRBJ1-1	CASSSPGRVRTEAFF
TRBV29-1	TRBJ2-4	CSVEYVSGLGGGNIQYF
TRBV19	TRBJ1-1	CASSIGYLVGRKVTEAFF
TRBV20-1	TRBJ2-7	CSASGGVSPYEQYF
TRBV7-3	TRBJ2-3	CASSSSGYSTDTQYF
TRBV27	TRBJ2-7	CASSTGGYEQYF
TRBV13	TRBJ2-6	CASAGSGSGANVLTF
TRBV19	TRBJ2-1	CASNDRGTYNEQFF
TRBV29-1	TRBJ2-7	CSAQTGKDLGYEQYF
TRBV10-3	TRBJ2-1	CAISERGGIDNEQFF
TRBV28	TRBJ1-1	CASKTLNTEAFF
TRBV10-3	TRBJ1-3	CAISEPGQGPRSTIYF
TRBV19	TRBJ1-5	CASSDYGTLSNQPQHF
TRBV19	TRBJ2-7	CASSYTSGIGDSYEQYF
TRBV28	TRBJ2-2	CASSPRGFRAGELFF
TRBV11-2	TRBJ1-5	CATSGNRREAQHF
TRBV6-6	TRBJ1-2	CASRLDRGGYGYTF
TRBV5-1	TRBJ1-2	CASRWLIPGQGDYGYTF
TRBV2	TRBJ2-5	CARELEPLSEGSGETQYF
TRBV27	TRBJ2-7	CASSPGAGAGQYF
TRBV6-2/TRBV6-3	TRBJ1-4	CASSHGGEKLFF
TRBV6-2/TRBV6-3	TRBJ2-7	CASSYGTSGYEQYF
TRBV12-3/TRBV12-4	TRBJ2-3	CASSQQDTQYF
TRBV30	TRBJ1-4	CAWDTTGKLLF
TRBV7-2	TRBJ2-1	CASSFEERTSSYNEQFF
TRBV6-5	TRBJ1-1	CASSYDGGPNDQAFF
TRBV30	TRBJ1-2	CAWSVSGGGYTF
TRBV2	TRBJ2-7	CASSLSYEQYF